The source of this TCR beta chain is a study of T cell responses to AZD1222 COVID-19 vaccine. General observations from the study: Per reports, nearly half of all spike-specific TCRs target regions that are unmutated in variants.

Assay used: immunoSEQ multiplex PCR; TCRdb lists only in-frame clones, some missing. The sample lists 130,000 or so clones, roughly 90% occurring once. With respect to this clone: What it binds is unknown.

The V gene's germline CDR1 is SNHLY and CDR2 FYNNEI. Trimming cost V 2 bases and J 5 bases, with 16 bases left between them. There are 15 residues in the CDR3. V is TRBV2 and J is TRBJ2-7; D possibly corresponds to TRBD2 (5 bases). The material was peripheral blood, obtained on day 0 of AZD1222 vaccination. This receptor was taken from an adult in good health. The CDR3 is CASSESPSRGDEQYF. DNA of the CDR3: TGTGCCAGCAGTGAATCCCCTAGCCGAGGAGACGAGCAGTACTTC.